This paragraph covers one T cell receptor (beta chain) sequence. The PCR had 60 Vbeta and 13 Jbeta primers. Clones were sequenced by immunoSEQ multiplex PCR, and TCRdb holds only the in-frame ones, with some missing. This sample has some 170,000 clones, with 77% found just once. This sample is drawn from a study of cytomegalovirus exposure and HLA in healthy donors. CDR3 length equals 12 residues. V dropped 5 bases and J dropped 8 bases, with 9 bases sitting between them. The V gene's germline CDR1 is MDHEN and CDR2 SYDVKM. The receptor's source is a woman aged 55-75 years in good health and CMV-seropositive. Sample: PBMCs. The rearrangement links TRBV28 to TRBJ2-2; the D gene is possibly TRBD1 (5 bases). DNA of the CDR3: TGTGCCAGCAGTCTACGACAGGGGGAGCTGTTTTTT. Translating it yields CASSLRQGELFF.